Below are 12 T cell receptor beta chains sequenced from a single sample in a study of T cell responses to AZD1222 COVID-19 vaccine. Data came from immunoSEQ multiplex PCR; TCRdb stores just in-frame clones and leaves some out. The sample consists of about 130,000 clones, nearly 90% of them appearing once. The material was peripheral blood, obtained 28 days after the second AZD1222 dose. The receptors were sampled from an adult who received the AZD1222 COVID-19 vaccine.

CDR3 sequence reads: CASRTTRLTDTQYF. For the CDR3, the DNA is TGTGCCAGCAGAACAACTAGACTAACAGATACGCAGTATTTT. The chain carries TRBV6-5 and TRBJ2-3, with D perhaps matching TRBD2 (5 bases). This CDR3 has 14 residues. CDR1 and CDR2 from the germline V gene are MNHEY and SVGAGI. V lost 6 bases and J lost 3, with 13 bases in between.

The V and J genes are TRBV12-3 or TRBV12-4 and TRBJ2-3; 8 bases fit TRBD2. CDR3 size: 13 residues. V lost 7 bases to trimming and J lost 4 bases; unmatched junction nucleotides: 4. The CDR3 nucleotides read TGTGCCAGCACCAAAGCGGGAGCAGATACGCAGTATTTT. Translation: CASTKAGADTQYF.

This clone has only one observation. The V gene is TRBV4-2, the J gene TRBJ1-2; D perhaps matches TRBD1 (5 bases). CDR3 length equals 15 residues. The V end lost 4 bases, the J end lost 0 bases, and 12 bases lay between the germline ends. Looked up from germline, CDR1 is LGHNA and CDR2 is YNFKEQ. CDR3 sequence (DNA): TGTGCCAGCAGCCCGGGGCAGACCTCTAACTATGGCTACACCTTC. It codes for CASSPGQTSNYGYTF.

The chain joins TRBV2 to TRBJ1-2; D gene ambiguous. There are 13 residues in the CDR3. Germline assignment: CDR1 SNHLY and CDR2 FYNNEI. V was cut by 1 base and J by 2 bases, with 5 bases left in between. In DNA, the CDR3 is TGTGCCAGCAGTGAAGGGCCAAACTATGGCTACACCTTC. Translation: CASSEGPNYGYTF.

This chain connects TRBV28 to TRBJ2-1; D perhaps matches TRBD1 (5 bases). The germline gives CDR1 MDHEN, CDR2 SYDVKM. The V end lost 8 bases, the J end lost 5 bases, and 13 bases lay between the germline ends. CDR3 length: 13 residues. CDR3 nucleotides: TGTGCCAGCTACGACCAAGGGGACAATGAGCAGTTCTTC. This gives the protein CASYDQGDNEQFF.

The chain couples TRBV10-1 to TRBJ2-2; D may be TRBD1 or TRBD2 (5 bases each). This CDR3 region has 15 residues. The V end lost 5 bases, the J end lost 0 bases, and 10 bases lay between the germline ends. Germline V gene data show CDR1 as WNHNN and CDR2 as SYGVQD (reference sequence). The CDR3 sequence is CASSTGAANTGELFF. The CDR3, as DNA: TGCGCCAGCAGTACCGGGGCTGCGAACACCGGGGAGCTGTTTTTT.

Here the CDR3 DNA reads TGCGCCAGCGCCGGGGACCATTGGACTAGCGCGAAGTTCTTC. Protein product: CASAGDHWTSAKFF. V usage is TRBV5-1 and J usage is TRBJ2-1, with 9 bases that match TRBD2. There are 14 residues in the CDR3. V gave up 7 bases and J gave up 14 bases; unmatched junction bases: 16. CDR1 is SGHRS and CDR2 is YFSETQ in the germline V gene. Looking up the rest from reference TRBV5-1 and TRBJ2-1 gives the full variable domain: KAGVTQTPRYLIKTRGQQVTLSCSPISGHRSVSWYQQTPGQGLQFLFEYFSETQRNKGNFPGRFSGRQFSNSRSEMNVSTLELGDSALYLCASAGDHWTSAKFFGPGTRLTVL.

The CDR3 region is CASSGWGEQFF. The CDR3, as DNA: TGTGCCAGCAGTGGTTGGGGTGAGCAGTTCTTC. V and J are TRBV12-3 or TRBV12-4 and TRBJ2-1, with D uncertain. CDR3 size: 11 residues. The V gene lost 5 bases and the J gene lost 9 bases, with 8 bases spanning the gap.

J is TRBJ1-1 and V is TRBV3-1 (or the pseudogene TRBV3-2); the D gene is possibly TRBD1 (6 bases). Germline V gives CDR1 LGHDT, CDR2 YNNKEL (reference sequence). CDR3 length equals 14 residues. The V end was cut by 4 bases, the J end by 3 bases, with 12 bases between. The CDR3 DNA reads as TGTGCCAGCAGCCCCCAGGGGCAGGACACTGAAGCTTTCTTT. Protein: CASSPQGQDTEAFF.

The chain uses TRBV12-3 or TRBV12-4 and TRBJ1-6; no clear D gene. V lost 6 bases and J 10 bases, leaving 13 bases between the germline ends. This CDR3 contains 13 residues. The CDR3 is CASSSALASPLHF. In nucleotides, the CDR3 is TGTGCCAGCAGCTCTGCCCTTGCGTCACCCCTCCACTTT.

The gene calls are TRBV24-1 and TRBJ1-3; 7 nucleotides agree with TRBD1. V gave up 4 bases and J gave up 5 bases; unmatched junction bases: 7. Germline CDR1 reads KGHDR; CDR2 reads SFDVKD. This CDR3 region has 15 residues. CDR3 coding DNA: TGTGCCACCAGTGACCCGCGGGACAGCCGAAACACCATATATTTT. Amino acid sequence: CATSDPRDSRNTIYF.

CDR3 sequence reads: CASSPLRQGAGNEQFF. DNA for the CDR3: TGTGCCAGCAGCCCGCTCCGACAGGGGGCTGGGAATGAGCAGTTCTTC. The chain combines TRBV27 with TRBJ2-1, with 10 bases fitting TRBD1. V lost 6 bases, J lost 7 bases, and 12 bases stayed unmatched. This CDR3 is 16 amino acids long. Germline assignment: CDR1 MNHEY and CDR2 SMNVEV (reference sequence).